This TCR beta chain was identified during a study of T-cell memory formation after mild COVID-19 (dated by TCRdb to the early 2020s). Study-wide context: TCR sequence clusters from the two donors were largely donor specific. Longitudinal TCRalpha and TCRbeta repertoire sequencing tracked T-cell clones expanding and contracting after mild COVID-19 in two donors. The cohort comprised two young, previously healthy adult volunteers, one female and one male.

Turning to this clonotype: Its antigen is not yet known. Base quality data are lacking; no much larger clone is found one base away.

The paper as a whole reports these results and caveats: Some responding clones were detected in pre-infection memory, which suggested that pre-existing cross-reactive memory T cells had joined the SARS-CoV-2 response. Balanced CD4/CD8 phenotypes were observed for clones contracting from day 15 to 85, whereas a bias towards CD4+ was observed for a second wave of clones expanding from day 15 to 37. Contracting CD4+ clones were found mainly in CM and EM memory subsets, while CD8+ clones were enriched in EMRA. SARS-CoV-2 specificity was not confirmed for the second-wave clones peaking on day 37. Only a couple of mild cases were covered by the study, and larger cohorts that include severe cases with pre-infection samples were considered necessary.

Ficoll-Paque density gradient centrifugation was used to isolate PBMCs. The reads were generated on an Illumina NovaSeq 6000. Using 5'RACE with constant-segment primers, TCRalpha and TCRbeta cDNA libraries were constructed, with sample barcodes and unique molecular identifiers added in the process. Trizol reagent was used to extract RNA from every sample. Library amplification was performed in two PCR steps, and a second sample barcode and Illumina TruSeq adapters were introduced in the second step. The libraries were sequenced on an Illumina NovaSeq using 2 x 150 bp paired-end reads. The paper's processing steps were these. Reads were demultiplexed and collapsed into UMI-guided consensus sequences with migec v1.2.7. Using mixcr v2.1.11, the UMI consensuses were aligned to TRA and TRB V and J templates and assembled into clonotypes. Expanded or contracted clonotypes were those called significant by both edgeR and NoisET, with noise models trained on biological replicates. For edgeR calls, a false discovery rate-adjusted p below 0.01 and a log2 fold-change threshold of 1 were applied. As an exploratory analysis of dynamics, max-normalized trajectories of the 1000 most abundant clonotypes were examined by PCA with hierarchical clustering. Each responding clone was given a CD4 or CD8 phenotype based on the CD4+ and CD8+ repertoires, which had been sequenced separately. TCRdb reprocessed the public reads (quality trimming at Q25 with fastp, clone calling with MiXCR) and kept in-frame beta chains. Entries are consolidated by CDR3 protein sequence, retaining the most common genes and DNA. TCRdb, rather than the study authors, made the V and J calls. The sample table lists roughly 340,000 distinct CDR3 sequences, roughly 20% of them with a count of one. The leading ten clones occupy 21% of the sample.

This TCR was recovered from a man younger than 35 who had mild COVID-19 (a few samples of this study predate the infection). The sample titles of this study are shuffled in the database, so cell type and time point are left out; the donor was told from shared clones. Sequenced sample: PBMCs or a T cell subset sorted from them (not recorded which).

The DNA is TGCGCCAGCAGCTTGATCGGGGGGCAGGACTACGAGCAGTACTTC. Translation gives CASSLIGGQDYEQYF. The rearranged segments are TRBV5-1 and TRBJ2-7, and TRBD2 may be the D gene, going by 7 matching bases. V sheds 1 base and J sheds 3 bases, leaving 14 bases between their ends. Measured from the cysteine to the phenylalanine, the CDR3 is 15 residues long. This entry keeps only the CDR3 DNA: 45 bases, framed from base 1. From the germline V gene, CDR1 is SGHRS and CDR2 is YFSETQ.